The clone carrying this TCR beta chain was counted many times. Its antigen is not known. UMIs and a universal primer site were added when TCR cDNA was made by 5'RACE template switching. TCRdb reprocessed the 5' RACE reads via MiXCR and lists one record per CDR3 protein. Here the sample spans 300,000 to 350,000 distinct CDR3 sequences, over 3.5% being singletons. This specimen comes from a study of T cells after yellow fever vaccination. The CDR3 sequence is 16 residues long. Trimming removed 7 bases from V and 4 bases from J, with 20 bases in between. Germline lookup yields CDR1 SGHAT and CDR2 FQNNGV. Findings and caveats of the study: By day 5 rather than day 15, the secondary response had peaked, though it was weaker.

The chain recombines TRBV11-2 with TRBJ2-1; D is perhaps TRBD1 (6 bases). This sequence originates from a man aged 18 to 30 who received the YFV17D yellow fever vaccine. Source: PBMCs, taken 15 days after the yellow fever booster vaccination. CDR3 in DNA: TGTGCCAGCAACCCAACTCCCACCACAGGGTACAATGAGCAGTTCTTC. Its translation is CASNPTPTTGYNEQFF.